Shown below are 20 T cell receptor beta chains from a single sample sequenced in a study of blood T cell repertoires in COVID-19. Clones were sequenced by immunoSEQ multiplex PCR, and TCRdb holds only the in-frame ones, with some missing. The table includes around 110,000 clones, approximately 80% detected once. The sequenced sample consisted of peripheral blood. These receptors all stem from a woman between 65 and 79 years old with acute or convalescent COVID-19.

Only a few counts were recorded for this clone. The gene calls are TRBV29-1 and TRBJ1-1; unclear D gene. Trimming removed 4 bases at V and 1 base at J, with 4 bases between. The CDR3 sequence is 11 residues long. Germline CDR1 is SQVTM and CDR2 is ANQGSEA. In nucleotides, the CDR3 is TGCAGCGTTGTACAGAACACTGAAGCTTTCTTT. It codes for CSVVQNTEAFF.

The rearrangement links TRBV12-2 to TRBJ2-1; the table's D gene call, TRBD2, was not cross checked with the DNA. TRBV12-2 is a listed pseudogene. The CDR3 totals 20 residues. DNA for the CDR3: TGTGCAAGTCGCTTAGGGAGGTCGGGACCGGCTAGCGGATCCTACAATGAGCAGTTCTTC. It translates to CASRLGRSGPASGSYNEQFF.

CDR3 region: CASSTGLAGGLDTQYF. CDR3 sequence (DNA): TGTGCCAGCAGTACGGGACTAGCGGGAGGATTAGATACGCAGTATTTT. The chain is built from TRBV2 and TRBJ2-3, with 15 bases that match TRBD2. Germline lookup yields CDR1 SNHLY and CDR2 FYNNEI. The CDR3 totals 16 residues. The junction had 5 bases not matched to a gene; V was cut back by 5 bases and J by 5 bases. Variable domain in full (rest from reference TRBV2 and TRBJ2-3): EPEVTQTPSHQVTQMGQEVILRCVPISNHLYFYWYRQILGQKVEFLVSFYNNEISEKSEIFDDQFSVERPDGSNFTLKIRSTKLEDSAMYFCASSTGLAGGLDTQYFGPGTRLTVL.

The rearrangement joins TRBV4-1 to TRBJ2-1; D remains unclear. From germline, CDR1 is MGHRA and CDR2 YSYEKL. Trimming removed 1 base at V and 12 bases at J, with 13 bases between. The CDR3 consists of 13 residues. The CDR3 bases are TGCGCCAGCAGCCAAGCCATGTCGGTACTGCAGTTCTTC. Its translation is CASSQAMSVLQFF.

The chain carries TRBV3-1 (or the pseudogene TRBV3-2) and TRBJ2-5; D perhaps matches TRBD1 (5 bases). The germline V gene encodes CDR1 LGHDT and CDR2 YNNKEL (reference sequence). Trimming removed 4 bases at V and 9 bases at J, with 12 bases between. The CDR3 has 12 amino acids. The chain's CDR3 is CASSRQGWAQYF. CDR3 DNA sequence: TGTGCCAGCAGCCGGCAGGGTTGGGCCCAGTACTTC.

The CDR3 DNA reads as TGTGCCAGCAGTTTCCCCTCAGGGGACACTGAAGCTTTCTTT. It yields the protein CASSFPSGDTEAFF. The gene calls are TRBV28 and TRBJ1-1; a possible D gene is TRBD1 (6 bases). V was trimmed by 3 bases and J by 3 bases, leaving 11 bases between them. This CDR3 spans 14 amino acids. CDR1 and CDR2 (germline): MDHEN, SYDVKM.

The chain recombines TRBV28 with TRBJ2-7; 12 nucleotides match TRBD2. The CDR3 loop spans 15 amino acids. Unmatched junction bases numbered 4, after V lost 4 bases and J lost 3 bases. Per germline, CDR1 MDHEN and CDR2 SYDVKM. CDR3: CASSSPTSGSYEQYF. CDR3 sequence (DNA): TGTGCCAGCAGTTCCCCGACTAGCGGGAGCTACGAGCAGTACTTC.

The chain links TRBV9 to TRBJ1-1, with D maybe TRBD1 (5 bases). The CDR3 is 13 amino acids. V shed 2 bases and J shed 4 bases, with 9 bases lying between them. Germline V CDR1 and CDR2: SGDLS, YYNGEE. In DNA form, the CDR3 reads TGTGCCAGCAGCGTCCAGGGATTCACTGAAGCTTTCTTT. This encodes CASSVQGFTEAFF. Using reference TRBV9 and TRBJ1-1 for the parts outside the CDR3, the full variable domain is DSGVTQTPKHLITATGQRVTLRCSPRSGDLSVYWYQQSLDQGLQFLIQYYNGEERAKGNILERFSAQQFPDLHSELNLSSLELGDSALYFCASSVQGFTEAFFGQGTRLTVV.

The chain employs TRBV28 and TRBJ2-7; no definite D call. This CDR3 region has 14 residues. Trimming took 3 bases from V and 2 from J, leaving 11 bases between them. Germline CDR1 MDHEN, CDR2 SYDVKM. This CDR3 is CASSLGRPPYEQYF. The CDR3 nucleotides read TGTGCCAGCAGTTTGGGCAGGCCACCCTACGAGCAGTACTTC.

V is TRBV3-1 (or the pseudogene TRBV3-2) and J is TRBJ1-1; D not resolved. V was clipped by 3 bases and J by 2 bases, with 7 bases between them. This CDR3 is 13 amino acids long. CDR1 LGHDT and CDR2 YNNKEL come from the germline V gene (reference sequence). Here the CDR3 reads CASSHQTNTEAFF. In DNA, the CDR3 is TGTGCCAGCAGCCACCAGACAAACACTGAAGCTTTCTTT.

The V and J genes are TRBV5-4 and TRBJ2-5; TRBD2 matches 11 bases. J gave up 4 bases and V 4 bases, and 3 bases lay outside the gene matches. The V gene's germline CDR1 is SGHNT and CDR2 YYREEE (reference sequence). The CDR3 has 14 amino acids. The CDR3, as DNA: TGTGCCAGCAGCCCTGGACTAGCGGGAGAGACCCAGTACTTC. Protein sequence: CASSPGLAGETQYF. Full variable domain (remainder filled in from reference TRBV5-4 and TRBJ2-5): ETGVTQSPTHLIKTRGQQVTLRCSSQSGHNTVSWYQQALGQGPQFIFQYYREEENGRGNFPPRFSGLQFPNYSSELNVNALELDDSALYLCASSPGLAGETQYFGPGTRLLVL.

The chain recombines TRBV9 with TRBJ1-2; D is uncertain. This CDR3 has 14 amino acids. Germline V gene lookup returns CDR1 SGDLS and CDR2 YYNGEE. Deletions cut 0 bases from V and 7 bases from J, with 13 bases between. The CDR3 region is CASSVGAYQPGYTF. As DNA, the CDR3 is TGTGCCAGCAGCGTAGGGGCCTATCAACCTGGCTACACCTTC.

This sequence joins TRBV4-1 and TRBJ2-1, with 9 bases matching TRBD2. J was trimmed by 7 bases and V by 4 bases; bases with no gene match: 11. The length of the CDR3 is 16 residues. CDR1 is MGHRA, CDR2 YSYEKL, per germline. Here the CDR3 DNA reads TGCGCCAGCAGCCCTGTGGGTAGCGGGAGAGGAAATGAGCAGTTCTTC. It is translated as CASSPVGSGRGNEQFF.

V gene TRBV6-5 combines with J gene TRBJ2-3; TRBD1 matches at 7 bases. The V gene's germline CDR1 is MNHEY and CDR2 SVGAGI. Trimming at V came to 6 bases and at J to 7 bases, leaving 10 bases not matched to a gene. CDR3 length: 14 residues. CDR3 coding DNA: TGTGCCAGCAGCACGCTAGGGACAGACAATACGCAGTATTTT. The encoded protein is CASSTLGTDNTQYF.

V is TRBV7-3 and J is TRBJ2-3; D is undetermined. V lost 4 bases and J 1 base, leaving 9 bases between the germline ends. Germline V CDR1 and CDR2: SGHTA, FQGTGA. The CDR3 has 14 amino acids. CDR3 region: CASSSSPGTDTQYF. The CDR3 nucleotides read TGTGCCAGCAGCTCCAGTCCCGGCACAGATACGCAGTATTTT. Full variable domain (outside the CDR3, taken from reference TRBV7-3 and TRBJ2-3): GAGVSQTPSNKVTEKGKYVELRCDPISGHTALYWYRQSLGQGPEFLIYFQGTGAADDSGLPNDRFFAVRPEGSVSTLKIQRTERGDSAVYLCASSSSPGTDTQYFGPGTRLTVL.

V gene TRBV18 combines with J gene TRBJ2-1, with a weak D call TRBD1 (5 bases). The CDR3 spans 16 residues. Germline V gene data show CDR1 as KGHSH and CDR2 as LQKENI. V lost 3 bases and J lost 2, with 14 bases in between. CDR3 amino acids: CASSPPQGFAYNEQFF. For the CDR3, the DNA is TGTGCCAGCTCACCCCCCCAGGGTTTCGCCTACAATGAGCAGTTCTTC.

The rearrangement joins TRBV7-9 to TRBJ2-3, with D perhaps TRBD2 (6 bases). This CDR3 region has 15 residues. Germline V gene data show CDR1 as SEHNR and CDR2 as FQNEAQ (reference sequence). Trimming removed 4 bases at V and 1 base at J, with 12 bases between. The CDR3 region has the DNA TGTGCCAGCAGCTCGACTTGGGGGGGCACAGATACGCAGTATTTT. Amino acid sequence: CASSSTWGGTDTQYF.

Only one count was recorded for this clone. This rearrangement joins TRBV12-3 or TRBV12-4 to TRBJ1-2; tentatively, D is TRBD1 (6 bases). This CDR3 has 12 amino acids. Between the trimmed V and J ends, which lost 4 bases and 8 bases, there was a span of 11 bases. CDR3 sequence: CASSSDRTGYTF. In DNA, the CDR3 is TGTGCCAGCAGTTCGGACAGAACAGGCTACACCTTC.

This clone was seen only a few times. This chain uses TRBV28 with TRBJ1-4, with no clear D. CDR3 size: 15 residues. The germline V gene has CDR1 MDHEN and CDR2 SYDVKM. The V gene lost 6 bases and the J gene lost 0 bases, with 11 bases spanning the gap. The CDR3: CASRPQDATNEKLFF. CDR3 nucleotides: TGTGCCAGCAGGCCCCAGGATGCAACTAATGAAAAACTGTTTTTT. Full variable domain (outside the CDR3, taken from reference TRBV28 and TRBJ1-4): DVKVTQSSRYLVKRTGEKVFLECVQDMDHENMFWYRQDPGLGLRLIYFSYDVKMKEKGDIPEGYSVSREKKERFSLILESASTNQTSMYLCASRPQDATNEKLFFGSGTQLSVL.

In this sample, this clone turned up a few times. The V call is TRBV5-6, the J call TRBJ1-3, with 9 bases matching TRBD1. The V and J ends lost 4 bases and 4 bases, in that order; junction bases with no gene match: 6. The CDR3 extends over 15 amino acids. Germline loops: CDR1 SGHDT, CDR2 YYEEEE. This CDR3 reads CASSSTGGSGNTIYF. The DNA of the CDR3 is TGTGCCAGCAGCAGCACAGGGGGCTCGGGAAACACCATATATTTT.